The present entry profiles one T cell receptor (beta chain) with its context. The specificity of this receptor is unknown. Base qualities are not at hand, and no much larger clone is one base apart. The CDR3 has 15 amino acids, counting the end cysteine and phenylalanine. The retained sequence is limited to the CDR3, 45 bases, with the frame set at the first base. CDR1 and CDR2 are read off the germline V gene as SGHVS and FNYEAQ. V is trimmed back by 4 bases and J by 6 bases, and the junction contains 12 bases that no gene match accounts for. This entry comes from a study of blood T cell repertoires in COVID-19 (dated by TCRdb to the early 2020s). At the level of the whole study: Samples from collaborators originated in the United States, Italy and Spain and spanned both the acute and convalescent phases of COVID-19. Sample metadata almost always included a de-identified subject ID, COVID-19 status, age in years and sex. Deeply sampled blood TCRbeta repertoires from subjects exposed to, actively infected with, or recovered from COVID-19 were included in the dataset. The prospective study material was composed of cDNA or gDNA derived from T cells, B-cell-depleted T cells, or PBMCs. The repertoires were made available in a free public database intended to serve as a resource for research on the immune response to SARS-CoV-2. Where available, HLA class I and class II types were taken from metadata supplied by the sample provider and were not determined by assay-based typing. The samples were drawn from two sources: the first 160 participants of the ongoing ImmuneRACE study, and 1,200 or so subjects contributed by 6 global collaborators.

Each collaborating institution followed its own protocols to collect whole blood in K2EDTA tubes. For TCRbeta analysis, collaborators shipped samples in one of three forms: frozen whole blood, isolated PBMCs, or DNA extracted from either of those sample types. Study-wide conclusions, independent of this receptor: The quantity of clinical and demographic metadata differed by source and by participant and was supplied without curation.

TCRbeta CDR3 regions were amplified from genomic DNA using the immunoSEQ Assay, a bias-controlled multiplex PCR. For the original study's pipeline: Nucleated cell counts per sample were estimated from amplification of reference gene primers within the assay. To quantify the absolute abundance of each unique TCRbeta CDR3 rearrangement, sequence reads were collapsed and filtered. For each sample, productive Simpson clonality was calculated as the square root of Simpson's diversity index over productive rearrangements. TCRdb re-hosts the immuneACCESS table, in-frame sequences only. Its copies lack some clones; in the studies checked, an unresolved V gene accounts for under half of them, and the cause for the rest is not known. V and J calls and clone size are as listed in that table; D and trimming were resolved from the DNA. Counted in this sample were 100,000 to 150,000 clones; around 83% of them appeared once. The leading ten clones occupy 5.5% to 6% of the sample.

The sequencing input was peripheral blood. Rearrangement joined TRBV7-6 to TRBJ2-7; a stretch of 7 junction bases matches TRBD1. This clonotype was obtained from a man older than 75 with active or convalescent COVID-19. The DNA is as follows: TGTGCCAGCAGCTCCGGACAGGCCCCATTTGGCGAGCAGTACTTC. Translated, it gives CASSSGQAPFGEQYF. The CDR3, completed at both ends by the reference TRBV7-6 and TRBJ2-7 genes, gives the full variable domain GAGVSQSPRYKVTKRGQDVALRCDPISGHVSLYWYRQALGQGPEFLTYFNYEAQQDKSGLPNDRFSAERPEGSISTLTIQRTEQRDSAMYRCASSSGQAPFGEQYFGPGTRLTVT.